These T cell receptor beta chains were read from a single sample in a study of blood T cells in healthy people across ages. One entry per CDR3 protein, called by TCRdb with MiXCR from the 5' RACE reads. This table has hundreds of thousands of distinct CDR3 sequences, around two fifths appearing once. The sample consisted of blood. Receptors were obtained from a man older than 75 in good health. Each CDR3 is given with its conserved first and last residue. Each record gives: CDR3 protein, CDR3 DNA, V gene, D gene, CDR3 length, clone size, J gene. A D gene is named only where the DNA matches it firmly. Size is stated for part of the rows, as once, few or many counts, or as a class when the clone is expanded.

CDR3aa: CSAFQDREDEQYF
CDR3nt: TGCAGTGCTTTCCAGGACAGGGAGGACGAGCAGTACTTC
v_gene: TRBV20-1
d_gene: TRBD1
len: 13
abundance: NA
j_gene: TRBJ2-7

CDR3aa: CASSPRLAGNTQYF
CDR3nt: TGTGCCAGCAGCCCTAGACTAGCGGGAAATACGCAGTATTTT
v_gene: TRBV7-2
d_gene: TRBD2
len: 14
abundance: few
j_gene: TRBJ2-3

CDR3aa: CASSPVASGTDTQYF
CDR3nt: TGTGCTAGCAGCCCAGTAGCGTCGGGGACAGATACGCAGTATTTT
v_gene: TRBV7-2
d_gene: NA
len: 15
abundance: NA
j_gene: TRBJ2-3

CDR3aa: CASRRHQGSGANVLTF
CDR3nt: TGTGCCAGCAGAAGACACCAGGGCTCTGGGGCCAACGTCCTGACTTTC
v_gene: TRBV7-2
d_gene: NA
len: 16
abundance: few
j_gene: TRBJ2-6

CDR3aa: CSAKRRTGGSFTGANVLTF
CDR3nt: TGCAGTGCAAAACGTCGGACAGGGGGCAGTTTTACTGGGGCCAACGTCCTGACTTTC
v_gene: TRBV20-1
d_gene: TRBD1
len: 19
abundance: once
j_gene: TRBJ2-6

CDR3aa: CASSDNRNQPQHF
CDR3nt: TGTGCCAGCAGTGACAATCGTAATCAGCCCCAGCATTTT
v_gene: TRBV25-1
d_gene: NA
len: 13
abundance: NA
j_gene: TRBJ1-5

CDR3aa: CASSLTSGGNEQFF
CDR3nt: TGTGCCAGCAGTTTAACTAGCGGGGGCAATGAGCAGTTCTTC
v_gene: TRBV5-1
d_gene: TRBD2
len: 14
abundance: few
j_gene: TRBJ2-1

CDR3aa: CASSEKFHEQFF
CDR3nt: TGTGCCAGCAGCGAGAAATTCCATGAGCAGTTCTTC
v_gene: TRBV9
d_gene: NA
len: 12
abundance: many
j_gene: TRBJ2-1

CDR3aa: CASSYFGDREADTQYF
CDR3nt: TGTGCCAGCAGTTACTTTGGGGACAGGGAGGCAGATACGCAGTATTTT
v_gene: TRBV6-6
d_gene: TRBD1
len: 16
abundance: NA
j_gene: TRBJ2-3

CDR3aa: CASSPRQGQNGYTF
CDR3nt: TGTGCCAGCAGCCCTCGACAGGGGCAGAATGGCTACACCTTC
v_gene: TRBV9
d_gene: TRBD1
len: 14
abundance: NA
j_gene: TRBJ1-2

CDR3aa: CSAKAPIRDRAVGYTF
CDR3nt: TGCAGTGCTAAGGCGCCCATCCGGGACAGGGCGGTTGGCTACACCTTC
v_gene: TRBV20-1
d_gene: TRBD1
len: 16
abundance: many
j_gene: TRBJ1-2

CDR3aa: CASSQDRLVGPNEKLFF
CDR3nt: TGCGCCAGCAGCCAAGACAGGCTTGTAGGGCCTAATGAAAAACTGTTTTTT
v_gene: TRBV4-1
d_gene: NA
len: 17
abundance: NA
j_gene: TRBJ1-4

CDR3aa: CASIPGQGSPLHF
CDR3nt: TGTGCCAGCATCCCGGGACAGGGATCACCCCTCCACTTT
v_gene: TRBV6-2/TRBV6-3
d_gene: TRBD1
len: 13
abundance: NA
j_gene: TRBJ1-6